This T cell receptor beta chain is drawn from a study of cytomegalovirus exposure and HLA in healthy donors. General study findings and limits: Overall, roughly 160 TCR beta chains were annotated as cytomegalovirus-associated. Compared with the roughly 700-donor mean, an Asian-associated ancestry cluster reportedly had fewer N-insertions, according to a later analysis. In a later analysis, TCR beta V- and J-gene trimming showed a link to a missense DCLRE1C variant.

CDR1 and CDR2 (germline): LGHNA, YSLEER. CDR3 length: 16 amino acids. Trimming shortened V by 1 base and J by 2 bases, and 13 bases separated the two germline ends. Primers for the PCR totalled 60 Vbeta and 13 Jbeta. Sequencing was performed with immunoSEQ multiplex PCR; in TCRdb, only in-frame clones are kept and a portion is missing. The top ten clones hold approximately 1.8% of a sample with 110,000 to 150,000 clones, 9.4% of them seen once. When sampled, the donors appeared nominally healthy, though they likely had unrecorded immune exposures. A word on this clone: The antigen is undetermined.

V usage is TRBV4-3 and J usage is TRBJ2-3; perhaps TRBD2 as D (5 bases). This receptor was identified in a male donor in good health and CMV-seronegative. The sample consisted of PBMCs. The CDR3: CASSQGGINNTDTQYF. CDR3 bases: TGCGCCAGCAGCCAAGGAGGGATTAACAACACAGATACGCAGTATTTT.